This T cell receptor (beta chain) was recovered during a study of blood T cell repertoires in COVID-19. Study details: There were acute and convalescent COVID-19 samples, and they came from the United States, Italy and Spain. Sample material is recorded as cDNA or gDNA derived from T cells, B-cell-depleted T cells, or PBMCs.

Original data processing: Reference gene primer amplification in the assay estimated nucleated cell counts. Using immunoSEQ multiplex PCR, the repertoire was profiled, and TCRdb retains in-frame clones only, with some absent. For V, J and clone size, that table is used; D and trimming come from the DNA. The table includes roughly 90,000 clones, 65% to 85% detected once. Looked up from germline, CDR1 is SNHLY and CDR2 is FYNNEI. The V and J ends lost 1 base and 3 bases, in that order; junction bases with no gene match: 10. CDR3 length: 18 residues. The chain carries TRBV2 and TRBJ2-7; TRBD1 matches 12 bases. Sequenced sample: peripheral blood. This sequence was found in a woman older than 75 with active or convalescent COVID-19. CDR3 sequence reads: CASSEEVPGQGAFYEQYF. The DNA of the CDR3 is TGTGCCAGCAGTGAAGAGGTCCCGGGACAGGGGGCCTTCTACGAGCAGTACTTC.